Listed here is a single T cell receptor (beta chain). Documented time point: newly diagnosed GD, antithyroid drugs for less than 3 months. PBMC-extracted RNA yielded the TCR library. American Thyroid Association guidelines served as the basis for diagnosing Graves' disease. This specimen belongs to a study of regulatory T cells in long-lasting Graves disease. According to the study, TCR beta libraries were built with iRepertoire HTBI primers and CDR3-region Arm-PCR. A single record per CDR3 protein comes from TCRdb applying MiXCR to the multiplex PCR reads. In the table there are 500,000 to 700,000 distinct CDR3 sequences, roughly 15% of which are singletons. The same data also went into a second study, on T cells in Graves' hyperthyroidism and ophthalmopathy. This second study says: Orbital computed tomography and thyroid ultrasound, together with serum TRAb and thyroxine and clinical symptoms, were used for diagnoses. Blood held most thyroid clonotypes expanded above 0.001 frequency.

This TCR derives from a woman in her twenties or thirties with Graves disease. The material sequenced was peripheral blood mononuclear cells (PBMCs), taken at new diagnosis, from a patient treated with antithyroid drugs.

CDR3 nucleotides: TGCAGCGTTGGGACAGGGACCTCCTACGAGCAGTACTTC. It specifies CSVGTGTSYEQYF. V and J are TRBV29-1 and TRBJ2-7, with 8 bases matching TRBD1. In germline, CDR1 is SQVTM, CDR2 ANQGSEA. V lost 4 bases to trimming and J lost 0 bases; unmatched junction nucleotides: 2. This CDR3 region has 13 residues.